Below, 3 T cell receptor beta chains from the same sample are listed, as sequenced in a study of blood T cells in healthy people across ages. Through a sample-barcoded 5' primer and a J-beta primer mix, a second PCR was run for roughly 6 to 12 cycles. TCRdb called the 5' RACE reads again in MiXCR, with one record for every CDR3 protein. The table lists just over 800,000 distinct CDR3 sequences, under 80% of them singletons. Sequences were obtained from blood. These receptors all stem from a man aged 25 to 40 in good health.

The chain combines TRBV4-2 with TRBJ2-5; D is uncertain. This CDR3 is 16 amino acids long. CDR1 is LGHNA and CDR2 is YNFKEQ in the germline V gene. Trimming shortened V by 1 base and J by 1 base, and 13 bases separated the two germline ends. CDR3 sequence (DNA): TGTGCCAGCAGCCAAGGGGCGAGGACCGCCCAAGAGACCCAGTACTTC. It encodes CASSQGARTAQETQYF.

The chain is built from TRBV27 and TRBJ2-4; 7 nucleotides match TRBD1. The J call is uncertain, as TRBJ2-7 better fits the DNA end. The CDR3 totals 14 residues. Germline CDR1 reads MNHEY; CDR2 reads SMNVEV (reference sequence). For the CDR3, the DNA is TGTGCCAGCAGTTTCCGGGACAGTGCCTACGAGCAGTACTTC. Protein sequence: CASSFRDSAYEQYF.

This clonotype showed up just a few times. V gene TRBV20-1 combines with J gene TRBJ2-4; D is unclear. Gene TRBJ2-7 matches the end of the DNA better, so the J call may be wrong. The CDR3 totals 14 residues. From germline, CDR1 is DFQATT and CDR2 SNEGSKA (reference sequence). CDR3 in amino acids: CSASSAEGSLEQYF. Here the CDR3 DNA reads TGCAGTGCTAGCAGCGCCGAAGGATCCCTCGAGCAGTACTTC.